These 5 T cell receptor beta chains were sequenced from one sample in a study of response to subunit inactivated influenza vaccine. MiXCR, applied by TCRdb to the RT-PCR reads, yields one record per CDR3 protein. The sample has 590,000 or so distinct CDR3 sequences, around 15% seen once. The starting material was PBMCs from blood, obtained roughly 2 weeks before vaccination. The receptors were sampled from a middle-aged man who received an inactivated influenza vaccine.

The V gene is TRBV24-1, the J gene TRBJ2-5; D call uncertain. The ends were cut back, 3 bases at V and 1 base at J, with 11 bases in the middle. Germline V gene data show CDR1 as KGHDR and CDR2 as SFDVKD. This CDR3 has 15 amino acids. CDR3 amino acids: CATSDKDNFQETQYF. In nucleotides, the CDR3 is TGTGCCACCAGTGATAAAGACAATTTCCAAGAGACCCAGTACTTC.

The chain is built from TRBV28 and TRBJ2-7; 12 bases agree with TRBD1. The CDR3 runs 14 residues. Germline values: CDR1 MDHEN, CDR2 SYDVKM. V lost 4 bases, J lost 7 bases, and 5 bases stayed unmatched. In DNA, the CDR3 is TGTGCCAGCAGTTACCCGGGACAGGGGGCAGAGCAGTACTTC. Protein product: CASSYPGQGAEQYF.

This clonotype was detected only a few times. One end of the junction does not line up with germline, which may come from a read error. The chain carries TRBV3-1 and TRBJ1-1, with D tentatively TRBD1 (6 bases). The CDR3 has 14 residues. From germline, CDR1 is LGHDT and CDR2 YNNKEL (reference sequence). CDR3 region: CASSQAAGATEAFF. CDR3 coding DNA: TGTGCCAGCAGTCAAGCAGCGGGGGCCACTGAAGCTTTCTTT.

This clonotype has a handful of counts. The CDR3 nucleotides are TGTGCCAGCAGACGGACAGGGGCGGATGGCTACACCTTC. It yields the protein CASRRTGADGYTF. The chain links TRBV6-2 or TRBV6-3 to TRBJ1-2; TRBD1 agrees at 9 bases. The CDR3 has 13 residues. With 6 bases clipped from V and 6 bases from J, the junction kept 5 bases outside the gene matches. Germline assignment: CDR1 MNHEY and CDR2 SVGEGT.

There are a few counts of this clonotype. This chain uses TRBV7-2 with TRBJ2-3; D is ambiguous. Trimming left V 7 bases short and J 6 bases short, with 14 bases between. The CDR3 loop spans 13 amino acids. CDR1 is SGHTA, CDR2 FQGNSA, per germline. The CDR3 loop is CASTFTPPDTQYF. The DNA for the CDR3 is TGTGCCAGCACCTTTACCCCACCCGATACGCAGTATTTT.